The 6 T cell receptor beta chains given below trace back to one sample, sequenced in a study of shared clonotypes between healthy human individuals. The assay was immunoSEQ multiplex PCR, and TCRdb's table has in-frame clones only and misses some. This sample yields about 2 million clones, of which less than 95% are seen a single time; roughly 1% belongs to the top ten. It was CD45RO-negative cells, positively selected for CCR7, that made up naive CD8 cells, with terminally differentiated effector memory CD45RA+ cells excluded. Sequenced sample: naive CD8+ T cells sorted from blood. The receptors were sampled from a man younger than 30 in good health.

The chain has TRBV27 and TRBJ1-6; 7 nucleotides match TRBD1. The V gene's germline CDR1 is MNHEY and CDR2 SMNVEV (reference sequence). The J segment lost 3 bases and the V segment lost 5 bases, leaving 13 bases of the junction unmatched. The CDR3 has 18 amino acids. CDR3 nucleotides: TGTGCCAGCAGTCCCAGGGGGAGGTCGGGAAACTATAATTCACCCCTCCACTTT. It encodes CASSPRGRSGNYNSPLHF.

This sequence joins TRBV13 and TRBJ2-7, with TRBD2 as a possible D gene (6 bases). Trimming took 4 bases from V and 4 from J, leaving 17 bases between them. The CDR3 is 15 amino acids. The germline V gene encodes CDR1 PRHDT and CDR2 FYEKMQ (reference sequence). CDR3 DNA sequence: TGTGCCAGCAGCTCCTCTCCGGGACTTGCGTACGAGCAGTACTTC. Protein: CASSSSPGLAYEQYF. The whole variable domain, remainder taken from reference TRBV13 and TRBJ2-7, is AAGVIQSPRHLIKEKRETATLKCYPIPRHDTVYWYQQGPGQDPQFLISFYEKMQSDKGSIPDRFSAQQFSDYHSELNMSSLELGDSALYFCASSSSPGLAYEQYFGPGTRLTVT.

The chain joins TRBV5-1 to TRBJ1-2; a weak D match, TRBD1 (6 bases). The germline gives CDR1 SGHRS, CDR2 YFSETQ. This CDR3 comprises 12 residues. The V and J ends lost 3 bases and 3 bases respectively, with 6 bases between them. As DNA, the CDR3 is TGCGCCAGCAGCTCAGGGGACTATGGCTACACCTTC. Translation gives CASSSGDYGYTF.

The chain has TRBV5-4 and TRBJ1-6; a possible D gene is TRBD1 (5 bases). Trimming took off 0 bases at V and 8 bases at J, with 15 bases between the two ends. This CDR3 comprises 16 residues. Germline CDR1 and CDR2: SGHNT and YYREEE (reference sequence). CDR3 residues: CASSLDFGAIDSPLHF. CDR3 in DNA: TGTGCCAGCAGCTTGGACTTTGGGGCTATCGATTCACCCCTCCACTTT.

The CDR3, as DNA: TGTGCCAGCAGTTCACCGACTGAAGCAGGGAATGAGCAGTTCTTC. Translated: CASSSPTEAGNEQFF. This chain uses TRBV6-5 with TRBJ2-1; tentatively, D is TRBD1 (5 bases). The V gene's germline CDR1 is MNHEY and CDR2 SVGAGI. This CDR3 has 15 residues. Trimming pared 4 bases from V and 7 bases from J, leaving 17 bases between.

This clone was detected a few times. V gene TRBV19 combines with J gene TRBJ1-5; D gene unclear. The germline V gene encodes CDR1 LNHDA and CDR2 SQIVND (reference sequence). V lost 7 bases and J lost 0, with 13 bases in between. CDR3 length: 15 amino acids. CDR3 protein: CASNGWGDSNQPQHF. CDR3 bases: TGTGCCAGTAATGGGTGGGGAGATAGCAATCAGCCCCAGCATTTT.